This TCR beta chain came from a study of blood T cell repertoires in COVID-19. TCRdb keeps only in-frame clones here, not all; method: immunoSEQ multiplex PCR. Of more than 95,000 clones in the sample, about 86% were seen once. The germline gives CDR1 MDHEN, CDR2 SYDVKM. This CDR3 has 17 residues. V dropped 3 bases and J dropped 0 bases, with 15 bases sitting between them. The receptor's source is a woman of 80 years or more with active or convalescent COVID-19. V is TRBV28 and J is TRBJ1-5, with D maybe TRBD1 (6 bases). What was sequenced was peripheral blood. CDR3 in DNA: TGTGCCAGCAGTTTTACTGGGACATATTATAGCAATCAGCCCCAGCATTTT. Amino acids: CASSFTGTYYSNQPQHF.